This T cell receptor beta chain derives from a study of T cells expressing NK-cell markers. TCRdb reprocessed the 5' RACE reads and stores each CDR3 protein as one record, lacking DNA. The sample includes about 460,000 distinct CDR3 sequences. Germline values: CDR1 SGHAT, CDR2 FQNNGV. The length of the CDR3 is 15 residues. The receptor was isolated from a woman between 50 and 59 years old in good health. The V and J genes are TRBV11-2 and TRBJ1-4; TCRdb picks TRBD1, but there is no DNA to check that call. The sequenced material came from blood T cells: a sorted CD56 or NKG2C T cell subset, CD4+ or CD8+ T cells, or bulk PBMC T cells (not recorded which). The CDR3 reads CASSPTGLESEKLFF.